This T cell receptor (beta chain) was identified during a study of early T cells in non-severe SARS-CoV-2 infection. Overall study context: The chains were unpaired, and the sequenced material was bulk RNA from unsorted whole blood. Overall study results and limits: In VDJdb matching, anti-spike CD8 responses were favored while private and CD4 specificities went missing.

As concerns this clonotype: What it binds is not known.

Unique molecular identifier tags were affixed to discrete cDNA molecules. TCRdb redid the calling of the 5' RACE reads with MiXCR, one entry per CDR3 protein. The sample includes tens of thousands of distinct CDR3 sequences, roughly 13% seen only once; the top ten take roughly 4.2%. The CDR3 covers 14 residues. Trimming took off 2 bases at V and 2 bases at J, with 11 bases between the two ends. Per germline, CDR1 SGDLS and CDR2 YYNGEE. The sequenced sample was whole blood. This receptor was obtained from an adult who was a healthcare worker with PCR-confirmed SARS-CoV-2 infection or an uninfected control (not recorded which). V gene TRBV9 combines with J gene TRBJ2-7; a possible D gene is TRBD1 (5 bases). The CDR3, as DNA: TGTGCCAGCAGCGTTGCGACAGAGGCCTACGAGCAGTACTTC. It translates to CASSVATEAYEQYF. Full variable domain (outside the CDR3, taken from reference TRBV9 and TRBJ2-7): DSGVTQTPKHLITATGQRVTLRCSPRSGDLSVYWYQQSLDQGLQFLIQYYNGEERAKGNILERFSAQQFPDLHSELNLSSLELGDSALYFCASSVATEAYEQYFGPGTRLTVT.